These 12 T cell receptor beta chains came from one sample sequenced in a study of cytomegalovirus exposure and HLA in healthy donors. PCR primers comprised 60 Vbeta and 13 Jbeta primers. Assay used: immunoSEQ multiplex PCR; TCRdb lists only in-frame clones, some missing. The data hold about 57,000 clones, with approximately 80% observed a single time. The sequencing input was PBMCs. The receptors come from a man aged 25 to 40 in good health and CMV-seronegative.

The chain links TRBV7-9 to TRBJ1-1; tentative D call: TRBD1 (6 bases). Germline CDR1 is SEHNR and CDR2 is FQNEAQ (reference sequence). The CDR3 has 14 amino acids. The germline V and J ends were trimmed by 5 bases and 4 bases, with 14 bases remaining between them. The CDR3 sequence is CASSTGQAATEAFF. CDR3 nucleotide sequence: TGTGCCAGCAGCACGGGACAAGCGGCCACTGAAGCTTTCTTT.

The V gene is TRBV2, the J gene TRBJ2-7; a possible D gene is TRBD1 (5 bases). Germline V gene sequence: CDR1 SNHLY, CDR2 FYNNEI. Trimming removed 4 bases from V and 2 bases from J, with 9 bases in between. The CDR3 extends over 13 amino acids. The CDR3 bases are TGTGCCAGCAGTGGGGGCAGGGCCTACGAGCAGTACTTC. As protein: CASSGGRAYEQYF.

This sequence joins TRBV6-5 and TRBJ1-4, with a tentative D call TRBD1 (6 bases). Trimming pared 6 bases from V and 5 bases from J, leaving 10 bases between. From germline, CDR1 is MNHEY and CDR2 SVGAGI. CDR3 length: 13 residues. The CDR3 loop is CASSQGQNEKLFF. CDR3 nucleotides: TGTGCCAGCAGCCAAGGACAGAATGAAAAACTGTTTTTT.

This chain uses TRBV30 with TRBJ2-2, with D maybe TRBD1 (5 bases). V was trimmed by 0 bases and J by 6 bases, leaving 14 bases between them. The CDR3 runs 15 residues. The germline V gene encodes CDR1 GTSNPN and CDR2 SVGIG (reference sequence). This chain's CDR3 is CAWSVNRGRAGELFF. As DNA, the CDR3 is TGTGCCTGGAGTGTAAATAGGGGTAGGGCCGGGGAGCTGTTTTTT.

Of note for this clone: The sample contains more than one DNA sequence encoding this CDR3. The rearrangement joins TRBV7-8 to TRBJ2-7; D remains ambiguous. V was clipped by 6 bases and J by 4 bases, with 22 bases between them. The CDR3 is 16 amino acids. Germline CDR1 reads SGHVS; CDR2 reads FQNEAQ. CDR3 region: CASSVFKQKAAYEQYF. The CDR3 bases are TGTGCCAGCAGTGTTTTCAAGCAGAAGGCGGCTTACGAGCAGTACTTC.

The chain recombines TRBV4-2 with TRBJ1-2; TRBD1 might be the D (5 bases). V was shortened by 2 bases and J by 3 bases, with 16 bases between the two germline ends. Looked up from germline, CDR1 is LGHNA and CDR2 is YNFKEQ. The CDR3 runs 16 residues. The chain's CDR3 is CASSQSTENPYYGYTF. CDR3 nucleotides: TGTGCCAGCAGCCAATCGACAGAAAACCCATACTATGGCTACACCTTC.

Here the CDR3 reads CAISENAGRSEETQYF. CDR3 nucleotide sequence: TGTGCCATCAGTGAGAACGCGGGCCGCTCGGAGGAGACCCAGTACTTC. The chain uses TRBV10-3 and TRBJ2-5; the D gene is possibly TRBD2 (5 bases). Trimming took off 2 bases at V and 5 bases at J, with 18 bases between the two ends. This CDR3 is built from 16 residues. The germline gives CDR1 ENHRY, CDR2 SYGVKD.

This clone was found once. The chain joins TRBV18 to TRBJ2-2; weak D call: TRBD1 (5 bases). From germline, CDR1 is KGHSH and CDR2 LQKENI. V lost 0 bases and J 4 bases, leaving 9 bases between the germline ends. The CDR3 runs 15 residues. The CDR3 sequence is CASSPPSGPTGELFF. The CDR3 DNA sequence: TGTGCCAGCTCACCACCTTCAGGGCCCACCGGGGAGCTGTTTTTT.

The V call is TRBV29-1, the J call TRBJ1-1, with D uncertain. The CDR3 is 16 amino acids. Trimming took 3 bases from V and 0 from J, leaving 17 bases between them. CDR1 and CDR2 (germline): SQVTM, ANQGSEA. The CDR3 nucleotides are TGCAGCGTTGAGGGAGTCGGCCCGACCCTGAACACTGAAGCTTTCTTT. Encoded protein: CSVEGVGPTLNTEAFF.

This chain links TRBV10-3 with TRBJ1-2; TRBD1 agrees at 9 bases. Germline CDR1 reads ENHRY; CDR2 reads SYGVKD. This CDR3 region has 16 residues. The junction had 13 bases not matched to a gene; V was cut back by 3 bases and J by 8 bases. The CDR3 protein is CAISDPDRGQMGGYTF. The CDR3 DNA reads as TGTGCCATCAGTGACCCGGACAGGGGCCAGATGGGCGGCTACACCTTC.

The chain joins TRBV6-5 to TRBJ1-3; D is uncertain. Trimming left V 6 bases short and J 3 bases short, with 12 bases between. The CDR3 extends over 14 amino acids. Germline V CDR1 and CDR2: MNHEY, SVGAGI. The CDR3 DNA sequence: TGTGCCAGCAGACCCGGACTGCTTGGAAACACCATATATTTT. This translates into CASRPGLLGNTIYF.

The chain carries TRBV27 and TRBJ2-1; 8 nucleotides line up with TRBD1. The CDR3 extends over 14 amino acids. V lost 7 bases, J lost 7 bases, and 9 bases stayed unmatched. CDR1 is MNHEY, CDR2 SMNVEV, per germline (reference sequence). Here the CDR3 reads CASTLQQGGNEQFF. DNA for the CDR3: TGTGCCAGCACCCTCCAACAGGGGGGAAATGAGCAGTTCTTC.